The source of this T cell receptor (beta chain) is a study of cytomegalovirus exposure and HLA in healthy donors. Regarding this clone: The antigen is unknown.

The data were produced by immunoSEQ multiplex PCR, yet TCRdb's version contains in-frame clones alone and is incomplete. The sample lists about 56,000 clones, roughly 95% occurring once. Findings of the study overall: The authors enumerated some 170 TCR beta chains as linked to cytomegalovirus.

The CDR3 runs 15 residues. V shed 4 bases, J shed 5 bases, and the junction held 5 bases outside the gene matches. CDR1 and CDR2 (germline): LNHDA, SQIVND (reference sequence). The sample was PBMCs. The receptor's source is a woman aged 18 to 35 in good health and CMV-seronegative. The chain carries TRBV19 and TRBJ1-2; TRBD1 agrees at 12 bases. The CDR3 sequence: CASSTPGQGAYGYTF. The CDR3 DNA reads TGTGCCAGTAGTACCCCGGGACAGGGGGCTTATGGCTACACCTTC.